The rows below give T cell receptor beta chains drawn from one sample of a study of blood T cells in healthy people across ages. Via MiXCR, TCRdb re-called the 5' RACE reads, giving one row per CDR3 protein. Of about 1.4 million distinct CDR3 sequences listed, around 55% are singletons. The source material was blood. These receptors all stem from a man aged 18-30 years in good health. The CDR3 runs from the conserved cysteine through the conserved F or W. Fields, in order: clone size, V gene, D gene, J gene, CDR3 DNA, CDR3 protein. A D gene is named only where the DNA matches it firmly. For some rows the clone size is stated as once, few or many, or as a class when expanded; others skip it.

abundance: -; v_gene: TRBV10-3; d_gene: TRBD2; j_gene: TRBJ2-7; CDR3nt: TGTGCCATCAGTCTAGCGGGGGGGACCTACGAGCAGTACTTC; CDR3aa: CAISLAGGTYEQYF
abundance: few; v_gene: TRBV4-3; d_gene: -; j_gene: TRBJ1-5; CDR3nt: TGCGCCAGCAGCCAAATCGGCGTCCAGCCCCAGCATTTT; CDR3aa: CASSQIGVQPQHF
abundance: -; v_gene: TRBV25-1; d_gene: -; j_gene: TRBJ2-5; CDR3nt: TGTGCCAGCACCGGGGATTCAAAGACCCAGTACTTC; CDR3aa: CASTGDSKTQYF
abundance: -; v_gene: TRBV2; d_gene: TRBD1; j_gene: TRBJ1-5; CDR3nt: TGTGCCACCGAGGACAGGGGGCAGGATCAGCCCCAGCATTTT; CDR3aa: CATEDRGQDQPQHF
abundance: once; v_gene: TRBV5-1; d_gene: TRBD1; j_gene: TRBJ1-2; CDR3nt: TGCGCCAGCAGCTTGAGGGGACAGGGAGAACGTGGCTACACCTTC; CDR3aa: CASSLRGQGERGYTF
abundance: -; v_gene: TRBV27; d_gene: -; j_gene: TRBJ2-7; CDR3nt: TGTGCCCGTGAGGCGGACCGTTCAATGAAGCAGTACTTC; CDR3aa: CAREADRSMKQYF
abundance: -; v_gene: TRBV20-1; d_gene: -; j_gene: TRBJ2-3; CDR3nt: TGCAGTGCTAGAGGCGATCATGGGGCCGCTGATACGCAGTATTTT; CDR3aa: CSARGDHGAADTQYF
abundance: -; v_gene: TRBV18; d_gene: TRBD2; j_gene: TRBJ2-1; CDR3nt: TGTGCCAGCTCACCTATCGGGACTACTCACAATGAGCAGTTCTTC; CDR3aa: CASSPIGTTHNEQFF
abundance: -; v_gene: TRBV14; d_gene: TRBD1; j_gene: TRBJ2-3; CDR3nt: TGTGCCAGCAGCCAACACACCGGGACAGGGACAGATACGCAGTATTTT; CDR3aa: CASSQHTGTGTDTQYF
abundance: few; v_gene: TRBV6-6; d_gene: TRBD2; j_gene: TRBJ2-3; CDR3nt: TGTGCCAGCAGTTACTCGGTGTTGGCGGGAGATGCAGATACGCAGTATTTT; CDR3aa: CASSYSVLAGDADTQYF
abundance: -; v_gene: TRBV4-1; d_gene: -; j_gene: TRBJ1-2; CDR3nt: TGCGCCAGCAGCCCACCAGGAATTTATGGTGGCTACACCTTC; CDR3aa: CASSPPGIYGGYTF
abundance: -; v_gene: TRBV20-1; d_gene: TRBD2; j_gene: TRBJ2-7; CDR3nt: TGCAGTGCTCCGGGTGCAATGGTAGCGGGATCCTACGAGCAGTACTTC; CDR3aa: CSAPGAMVAGSYEQYF
abundance: -; v_gene: TRBV20-1; d_gene: -; j_gene: TRBJ1-2; CDR3nt: TGCAGTGCTAGATACACCTCTTTTCATGGCTACACCTTC; CDR3aa: CSARYTSFHGYTF
abundance: few; v_gene: TRBV7-8; d_gene: TRBD2; j_gene: TRBJ2-7; CDR3nt: TGTGCCAGCCGCGGGGACTACGATTCCTACGAGCAGTACTTC; CDR3aa: CASRGDYDSYEQYF
abundance: -; v_gene: TRBV12-3/TRBV12-4; d_gene: -; j_gene: TRBJ2-1; CDR3nt: TGTGCCAGCAGTTTAGGGAGTGCCTACAATGAGCAGTTCTTC; CDR3aa: CASSLGSAYNEQFF
abundance: -; v_gene: TRBV15; d_gene: -; j_gene: TRBJ2-1; CDR3nt: TGTGCCACCAGCAGAGGCGGGAACTCCTACAATGAGCAGTTCTTC; CDR3aa: CATSRGGNSYNEQFF
abundance: -; v_gene: TRBV9; d_gene: -; j_gene: TRBJ2-5; CDR3nt: TGTGCCAGCAGCGGGGGACGCACGCAAGAGACCCAGTACTTC; CDR3aa: CASSGGRTQETQYF
abundance: once; v_gene: TRBV6-5; d_gene: -; j_gene: TRBJ2-3; CDR3nt: TGTGCCAGCAGATTGGTCAGCACAGATACGCAGTATTTT; CDR3aa: CASRLVSTDTQYF
abundance: -; v_gene: TRBV20-1; d_gene: TRBD1; j_gene: TRBJ2-7; CDR3nt: TGCAGTGCCAAAGGACAGGGGGAATCCTACGAGCAGTACTTC; CDR3aa: CSAKGQGESYEQYF
abundance: -; v_gene: TRBV6-5; d_gene: TRBD1; j_gene: TRBJ1-4; CDR3nt: TGTGCCAGCAGCCTAGACAGGGTTAATGAAAAACTGTTTTTT; CDR3aa: CASSLDRVNEKLFF
abundance: once; v_gene: TRBV7-9; d_gene: TRBD1; j_gene: TRBJ2-7; CDR3nt: TGTGCCAGCAGCCAAGACAGGGGGGGATCCCACGAGCAGTACTTC; CDR3aa: CASSQDRGGSHEQYF
abundance: -; v_gene: TRBV25-1; d_gene: -; j_gene: TRBJ2-5; CDR3nt: TGTGCCAGCAGTGAAGCGGCCACCCAGGAGACCCAGTACTTC; CDR3aa: CASSEAATQETQYF
abundance: -; v_gene: TRBV20-1; d_gene: -; j_gene: TRBJ2-5; CDR3nt: TGCAGTGCAGCGACAAACCAAGAGACCCAGTACTTC; CDR3aa: CSAATNQETQYF
abundance: few; v_gene: TRBV25-1; d_gene: -; j_gene: TRBJ2-5; CDR3nt: TGTGCCAGCAGATTTCCTGGGGCCCAAGAGACCCAGTACTTC; CDR3aa: CASRFPGAQETQYF
abundance: few; v_gene: TRBV10-2; d_gene: -; j_gene: TRBJ2-3; CDR3nt: TGCGCCAGCAGTGAGATTCCTAGCGCGAGCACAGATACGCAGTATTTT; CDR3aa: CASSEIPSASTDTQYF
abundance: -; v_gene: TRBV20-1; d_gene: -; j_gene: TRBJ2-7; CDR3nt: TGCAGTGCTATACGCAGCTACGAGCAGTACTTC; CDR3aa: CSAIRSYEQYF
abundance: -; v_gene: TRBV4-2; d_gene: TRBD1; j_gene: TRBJ1-6; CDR3nt: TGTGCCAACAGCCAGGGACAGGGAAGTTCACCCCTCCACTTT; CDR3aa: CANSQGQGSSPLHF
abundance: -; v_gene: TRBV27; d_gene: -; j_gene: TRBJ1-6; CDR3nt: TGTGCCAGCAGTCAAGACAGTCCGAGCTCCTATAATTCACCCCTCCACTTT; CDR3aa: CASSQDSPSSYNSPLHF